This T cell receptor beta chain was profiled in a study of regulatory T cells in long-lasting Graves disease. Study-wide results and caveats: With a small sample size, accuracy may have been reduced. Relative to newly diagnosed Graves' patients, persistent ones had lower TCR diversity.

The germline CDR1 and CDR2 sequences are LGHDT and YNNKEL (reference sequence). The CDR3 is 18 amino acids. With V trimmed by 0 bases and J by 11 bases, 21 bases remained unmatched. Remarks on this clonotype: What it binds is unknown.

The time point denotes: newly diagnosed GD, antithyroid drugs for less than 3 months. From PBMCs, RNA was extracted and then used to make the TCR library. The authors built TCR beta libraries using iRepertoire HTBI primers and Arm-PCR of CDR3 regions. One entry per CDR3 protein, called by TCRdb with MiXCR from the multiplex PCR reads. This sample has 350,000 to 450,000 distinct CDR3 sequences; over 9.5% occur once, and the top ten carry about 19%. The same data also went into a second study, on T cells in Graves' hyperthyroidism and ophthalmopathy. That source reports: The study excluded patients with uncontrolled infection, other autoimmune disease, pregnancy or lactation.

The clonotype comes from a woman under 30 with Graves disease. Sequencing used peripheral blood mononuclear cells (PBMCs), obtained at new diagnosis, from a patient treated with antithyroid drugs. V gene TRBV3-1 combines with J gene TRBJ1-1, with 7 bases identical to TRBD1. The DNA of the CDR3 is TGTGCCAGCAGCCAAGATCGGCCGGACAGGAAAGGGTACTGGGGGGCTTTCTTT. It codes for CASSQDRPDRKGYWGAFF.